This TCR beta chain is drawn from a study of T-cell memory formation after mild COVID-19. A single record per CDR3 protein comes from TCRdb applying MiXCR to the 5' RACE reads. The profile shows about 340,000 distinct CDR3 sequences, 15% to 20% of them singletons. This clonotype has more than one count but fewer than ten. This CDR3 is 14 amino acids long. CDR1 and CDR2 (germline): SGHVS, FNYEAQ. V shed 5 bases, J shed 9 bases, and the junction held 10 bases outside the gene matches. Sequencing was performed on PBMCs or a T cell subset sorted from them (not recorded which). This clonotype originated in a man younger than 30 who had mild COVID-19 (a few samples of this study predate the infection). Cell type and time point are not known. V is TRBV7-6 and J is TRBJ2-1; 7 positions match TRBD1. CDR3 nucleotides: TGTGCCAGCAGCCAGGTGGCAGGGGGTGGTGAGCAGTTCTTC. As protein: CASSQVAGGGEQFF. The whole variable domain, filled in from reference TRBV7-6 and TRBJ2-1, reads GAGVSQSPRYKVTKRGQDVALRCDPISGHVSLYWYRQALGQGPEFLTYFNYEAQQDKSGLPNDRFSAERPEGSISTLTIQRTEQRDSAMYRCASSQVAGGGEQFFGPGTRLTVL.